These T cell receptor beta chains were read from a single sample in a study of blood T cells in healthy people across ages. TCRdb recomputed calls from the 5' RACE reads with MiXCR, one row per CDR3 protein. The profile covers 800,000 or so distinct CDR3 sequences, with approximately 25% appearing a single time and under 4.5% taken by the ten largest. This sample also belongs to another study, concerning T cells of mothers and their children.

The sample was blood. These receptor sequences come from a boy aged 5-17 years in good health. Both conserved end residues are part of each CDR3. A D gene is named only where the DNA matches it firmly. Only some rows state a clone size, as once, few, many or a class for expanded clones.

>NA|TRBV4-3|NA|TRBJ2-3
TGCGCCAGCAGCCAAGATCGGTTTTTCACAGATACGCAGTATTTT
CASSQDRFFTDTQYF
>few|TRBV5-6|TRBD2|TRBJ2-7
TGTGCCAGCAGCTGGGCTAGCGGGAGGCTGGACTACGAGCAGTACTTC
CASSWASGRLDYEQYF
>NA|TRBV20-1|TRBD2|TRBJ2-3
TGCAGCGGATTCAGTAGCGGGGGAACAGATACGCAGTATTTT
CSGFSSGGTDTQYF
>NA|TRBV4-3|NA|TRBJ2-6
TGCGCCAGCAGCCAAGTAGACGCGGGCTCTGGGGCCAACGTCCTGACTTTC
CASSQVDAGSGANVLTF
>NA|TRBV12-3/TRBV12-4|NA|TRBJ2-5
TGTGCCAGCAGTTTAATCTTTCGGGACCGTGGGACCCAGTACTTC
CASSLIFRDRGTQYF
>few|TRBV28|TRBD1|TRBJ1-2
TGTGCCAGCAGTCCTCCCCAGGGGGCGGGCTATGGCTACACCTTC
CASSPPQGAGYGYTF
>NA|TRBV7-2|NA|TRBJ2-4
TGTGCCAGCAGCCCCGGACGGCTTCTAGCCAAAAACATTCAGTACTTC
CASSPGRLLAKNIQYF
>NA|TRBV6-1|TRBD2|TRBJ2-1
TGTGCCAGCCCCGGCGGGGGGGGGACTTTCAATGAGCAGTTCTTC
CASPGGGGTFNEQFF
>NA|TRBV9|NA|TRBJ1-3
TGTGCCAGCAGCCCCCAGGGAACTGGCGTCCACACCATATATTTT
CASSPQGTGVHTIYF
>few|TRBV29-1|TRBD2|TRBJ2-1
TGCAGCGTTGAAGATCTAGCGGGAGCCCAATACAATGAGCAGTTCTTC
CSVEDLAGAQYNEQFF
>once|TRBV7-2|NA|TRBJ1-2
TGTGCCAGCAGCGCGGGACGGGGCAGCTATGGCTACACCTTC
CASSAGRGSYGYTF
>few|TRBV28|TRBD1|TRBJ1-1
TGTGCCAGCAGTTTAATTGGGACAGGGTTTCGTGACACTGAAGCTTTCTTT
CASSLIGTGFRDTEAFF
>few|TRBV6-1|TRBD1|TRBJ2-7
TGTGCCAGCAGGGGTCCACAGGGGAACTACGAGCAGTACTTC
CASRGPQGNYEQYF
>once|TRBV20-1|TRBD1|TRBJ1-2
TGCAGTGCTAGGGGTTTGTTGGGGACAGGGCCGAGTGGCTACACCTTC
CSARGLLGTGPSGYTF
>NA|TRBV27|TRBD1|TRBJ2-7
TGTGCCAGCAGTTCTCTCCCCTCGGGACAGGGGGCCCACGAGCAGTACTTC
CASSSLPSGQGAHEQYF
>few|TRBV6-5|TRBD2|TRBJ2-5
TGTGCCAGCAGTCGTCCCCCTAGCGGGGATGGAGAGACCCAGTACTTC
CASSRPPSGDGETQYF
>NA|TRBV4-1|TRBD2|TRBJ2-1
TGCGCCAGCAGCCACCCGGGACTAGCGGGTATCAATGAGCAGTTCTTC
CASSHPGLAGINEQFF
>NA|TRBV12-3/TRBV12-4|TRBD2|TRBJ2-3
TGTGCCAGCAGCCCCGGGACTAGCGGGAGTACAGATGCGCAGTATTTT
CASSPGTSGSTDAQYF
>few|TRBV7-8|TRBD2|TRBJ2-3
TGTGCCAGCAGCAGACTAGCGGGGATGTCAGATACGCAGTATTTT
CASSRLAGMSDTQYF